This T cell receptor beta chain stems from a study of blood T cell repertoires in COVID-19. As for the study in general: Sample material is recorded as cDNA or gDNA derived from T cells, B-cell-depleted T cells, or PBMCs.

About this clone: The sample holds other DNA sequences that translate to the same CDR3.

In the original analysis: Amplification from reference gene primers served as the basis for estimated nucleated cell counts. Sequenced by immunoSEQ multiplex PCR; TCRdb stores in-frame clones only, minus some. The V and J calls and clone size were taken over from that table, and D and trimming were inferred from the DNA. The profile shows more than 110,000 clones, around 86% of them singletons. Germline-derived CDR1 and CDR2 are GTSNPN and SVGIG (reference sequence). Trimming took 0 bases from V and 6 from J, leaving 8 bases between them. The CDR3 contains 13 residues. The chain combines TRBV30 with TRBJ2-2; D is unresolved. Sequencing input: peripheral blood. This clonotype originated in a human donor in a cohort sampled during active COVID-19. CDR3 nucleotides: TGTGCCTGGAGTGTAAGAGAGCCCGGGGAGCTGTTTTTT. Its translation: CAWSVREPGELFF. The full variable domain, in which reference TRBV30 and TRBJ2-2 provide the parts outside the CDR3, is SQTIHQWPATLVQPVGSPLSLECTVEGTSNPNLYWYRQAAGRGLQLLFYSVGIGQISSEVPQNLSASRPQDRQFILSSKKLLLSDSGFYLCAWSVREPGELFFGEGSRLTVL.